Below are 27 T cell receptor beta chains sequenced from a single sample in a study of blood T cell repertoires in COVID-19. The repertoire was sequenced with immunoSEQ multiplex PCR; TCRdb's copy has only in-frame clones and lacks some. The sample contains approximately 450,000 clones, roughly 87% of which appear only once. The material sequenced was PBMCs or T cells enriched from blood (not recorded which). Receptors were obtained from a woman younger than 35 with acute COVID-19.

This sequence joins TRBV5-1 and TRBJ2-3, with TRBD1 identical over 11 bases. The CDR3 length is 15 residues. CDR1 and CDR2 from the germline V gene are SGHRS and YFSETQ. Trimming at V came to 4 bases and at J to 5 bases, leaving 6 bases not matched to a gene. The CDR3: CASSVGQGVRDTQYF. CDR3 in DNA: TGCGCCAGCAGCGTGGGACAGGGGGTCAGAGATACGCAGTATTTT.

This clone was counted a few times. The gene calls are TRBV10-3 and TRBJ2-2, with D unclear. V gave up 6 bases and J gave up 0 bases, with 8 bases separating them. The CDR3 is 14 amino acids. Germline V gives CDR1 ENHRY, CDR2 SYGVKD. The CDR3 coding sequence is TGTGCCATCAGGGGCAATACGAACACCGGGGAGCTGTTTTTT. Translated, it gives CAIRGNTNTGELFF.

V is TRBV7-9 and J is TRBJ1-2; 9 nucleotides align to TRBD1. This CDR3 contains 15 residues. CDR1 is SEHNR and CDR2 is FQNEAQ in the germline V gene (reference sequence). With 2 bases clipped from V and 3 bases from J, the junction kept 4 bases outside the gene matches. CDR3 in amino acids: CASSLWTGVDYGYTF. The CDR3 DNA follows: TGTGCCAGCAGCTTATGGACAGGGGTTGACTATGGCTACACCTTC.

The V and J genes are TRBV2 and TRBJ1-2, with TRBD1 as a possible D gene (5 bases). The CDR3 consists of 15 residues. Germline values: CDR1 SNHLY, CDR2 FYNNEI. V lost 7 bases and J lost 7, with 22 bases in between. CDR3 DNA: TGTGCCAGCACTAAAGGGTCCACAGGAGACTCTGGCTACACCTTC. Protein product: CASTKGSTGDSGYTF.

The chain carries TRBV20-1 and TRBJ1-1, with TRBD1 matching 10 bases. Germline trimming cut 6 bases from V and 11 bases from J; bases unmatched to any gene: 6. The CDR3 length is 11 residues. In germline, CDR1 is DFQATT, CDR2 SNEGSKA (reference sequence). CDR3 sequence: CSARQGANAFF. CDR3 DNA sequence: TGCAGTGCAAGACAGGGGGCGAACGCTTTCTTT.

The V gene is TRBV9, the J gene TRBJ2-1; D is uncertain. There are 12 residues in the CDR3. V was cut by 0 bases and J by 8 bases, with 6 bases left in between. Germline assignment: CDR1 SGDLS and CDR2 YYNGEE. The CDR3 DNA sequence: TGTGCCAGCAGCGTAGCCCCTTATGAGCAGTTCTTC. It is translated as CASSVAPYEQFF.

The chain has TRBV4-3 and TRBJ2-1; 8 nucleotides match TRBD2. CDR1 is LGHNA, CDR2 YSLEER, per germline. The CDR3 covers 16 residues. V shed 2 bases and J 9 bases; nucleotides not matched to a gene: 12. CDR3 sequence: CASSQKAGVFSVEQFF. The CDR3 DNA reads TGCGCCAGCAGCCAAAAAGCGGGGGTCTTTAGTGTTGAGCAGTTCTTC.

The chain links TRBV27 to TRBJ1-1; D is possibly TRBD1 (5 bases). With 5 bases removed from V and 0 bases from J, the gap between germline ends came to 19 bases. The germline V gene encodes CDR1 MNHEY and CDR2 SMNVEV (reference sequence). There are 17 residues in the CDR3. CDR3 coding DNA: TGTGCCAGCAGTGGGGTCGGGGGACTCAGAATGAACACTGAAGCTTTCTTT. Amino acid sequence: CASSGVGGLRMNTEAFF.

The chain has TRBV19 and TRBJ1-2, with 9 bases aligning to TRBD1. The CDR3 spans 13 residues. After removal of 8 bases from V and 7 bases from J, the junction contained 8 bases not matched to a gene. The germline V gene encodes CDR1 LNHDA and CDR2 SQIVND (reference sequence). The CDR3 DNA sequence: TGTGCCAGTCACCACTGGACAGGGGTTGGCTACACCTTC. As protein: CASHHWTGVGYTF.

The rearrangement links TRBV19 to TRBJ2-2; 10 bases map to TRBD2. The germline CDR1 and CDR2 sequences are LNHDA and SQIVND (reference sequence). J gave up 4 bases and V 4 bases, and 3 bases lay outside the gene matches. This CDR3 comprises 15 residues. The CDR3 DNA reads TGTGCCAGTAGTACTAGCGGGAGCGTCACCGGGGAGCTGTTTTTT. Translation: CASSTSGSVTGELFF.

V gene TRBV2 combines with J gene TRBJ1-5, with a possible D match to TRBD1 (6 bases). The CDR3 sequence is 20 residues long. CDR1 and CDR2 (germline): SNHLY, FYNNEI. V lost 0 bases to trimming and J lost 0 bases, with 21 bases between them. The CDR3 DNA is TGTGCCAGCAGTGAAGCCGGAACAGGGAGTGGACTTTATAGCAATCAGCCCCAGCATTTT. This translates into CASSEAGTGSGLYSNQPQHF.

This chain links TRBV5-1 with TRBJ1-1; the match to TRBD1 covers 8 bases. Trimming took 5 bases from V and 4 from J; bases not matched to a gene: 4. Per germline, CDR1 SGHRS and CDR2 YFSETQ. This CDR3 contains 13 residues. The CDR3 is CASSRQGSTEAFF. In DNA, the CDR3 is TGCGCCAGCAGTCGACAGGGGAGCACTGAAGCTTTCTTT. Combining the CDR3 with reference TRBV5-1 and TRBJ1-1 gives the whole variable domain KAGVTQTPRYLIKTRGQQVTLSCSPISGHRSVSWYQQTPGQGLQFLFEYFSETQRNKGNFPGRFSGRQFSNSRSEMNVSTLELGDSALYLCASSRQGSTEAFFGQGTRLTVV.

The rearrangement joins TRBV7-8 to TRBJ1-1; D possibly corresponds to TRBD1 (6 bases). Deletions cut 1 base from V and 3 bases from J, with 9 bases between. CDR3 length: 14 residues. In germline, CDR1 is SGHVS, CDR2 FQNEAQ. The CDR3 sequence: CASSLVGGDTEAFF. As DNA, the CDR3 is TGTGCCAGCAGCTTAGTAGGGGGTGACACTGAAGCTTTCTTT.

The rearrangement uses TRBV7-6 and TRBJ2-2; 8 nucleotides align to TRBD1. The CDR3 extends over 17 amino acids. The V gene end was trimmed by 0 bases and the J gene end by 7 bases; junction bases not matched to a gene: 10. Germline CDR1 and CDR2: SGHVS and FNYEAQ. The CDR3 nucleotides read TGTGCCAGCAGCTTAGCCGGGGACAGGCGTAGAGTCGGGGAGCTGTTTTTT. This translates into CASSLAGDRRRVGELFF.

The CDR3 here is CASSPRDFTDTQYF. The CDR3 DNA reads TGTGCCAGCTCACCACGGGACTTCACAGATACGCAGTATTTT. The chain joins TRBV18 to TRBJ2-3; tentatively, D is TRBD2 (6 bases). V was clipped by 1 base and J by 2 bases, with 7 bases between them. CDR1 is KGHSH and CDR2 is LQKENI in the germline V gene. CDR3 size: 14 residues.

V and J are TRBV18 and TRBJ2-2, with D possibly matching TRBD1 (5 bases). The ends were cut back, 8 bases at V and 0 bases at J, with 22 bases in the middle. Germline values: CDR1 KGHSH, CDR2 LQKENI. CDR3 length equals 18 residues. The CDR3 coding sequence is TGTGCCAGCCGTGCTAGGGGCCCCGAGACGGCGAACACCGGGGAGCTGTTTTTT. Translated: CASRARGPETANTGELFF.

The chain is built from TRBV27 and TRBJ2-1, with 15 bases aligning to TRBD2. V was clipped by 4 bases and J by 2 bases; unmatched bases: 0. CDR3 size: 16 residues. Germline V lookup: CDR1 MNHEY, CDR2 SMNVEV (reference sequence). The CDR3 spells CASSWTSGRAYNEQFF. Written as DNA, the CDR3 is TGTGCCAGCAGTTGGACTAGCGGGAGGGCCTACAATGAGCAGTTCTTC.

This clone was seen just once. The V call is TRBV6-2 or TRBV6-3, the J call TRBJ2-5; possible D gene TRBD2, 5 bases. Germline V lookup: CDR1 MNHEY, CDR2 SVGEGT. The CDR3 has 15 residues. V gave up 5 bases and J gave up 1 base, with 14 bases separating them. The DNA of the CDR3 is TGTGCCAGCAGTCGGGGAACGGGTTCCCAAGAGACCCAGTACTTC. Protein sequence: CASSRGTGSQETQYF.

The V and J genes are TRBV2 and TRBJ1-1, with 8 bases matching TRBD1. There are 14 residues in the CDR3. The trim removed 6 bases at V and 5 bases at J, leaving 8 bases unmatched. Germline assignment: CDR1 SNHLY and CDR2 FYNNEI. The CDR3 DNA reads TGTGCCAGCAGGGGGGGACAGGCCGGGACTGAAGCTTTCTTT. Translation: CASRGGQAGTEAFF.

This clone has just a few counts. The V and J genes are TRBV3-1 (or the pseudogene TRBV3-2) and TRBJ1-5, with D possibly TRBD1 on 5 matching bases. The CDR3 is 15 residues long. In germline, CDR1 is LGHDT, CDR2 YNNKEL (reference sequence). Trimming removed 1 base at V and 3 bases at J, with 10 bases between. Here the CDR3 reads CASSQGGAYNQPQHF. CDR3 coding DNA: TGTGCCAGCAGCCAAGGGGGCGCTTACAATCAGCCCCAGCATTTT.

The rearrangement uses TRBV3-1 (or the pseudogene TRBV3-2) and TRBJ2-7; D unresolved. There are 14 residues in the CDR3. In germline, CDR1 is LGHDT, CDR2 YNNKEL (reference sequence). Trimming cost V 1 base and J 6 bases, with 13 bases left between them. Here the CDR3 DNA reads TGTGCCAGCAGCCAAGGAAGGCCAACTACCGAGCAGTACTTC. Translation gives CASSQGRPTTEQYF.

This clone was found once. The chain is built from TRBV5-1 and TRBJ2-1; 7 nucleotides agree with TRBD1. Germline CDR1 SGHRS, CDR2 YFSETQ. The CDR3 is made up of 14 amino acids. V was clipped by 6 bases and J by 5 bases; unmatched bases: 8. The CDR3 spells CASTIQGTDNEQFF. The CDR3 nucleotides read TGCGCCAGCACCATACAGGGGACGGACAATGAGCAGTTCTTC.

V usage is TRBV5-6 and J usage is TRBJ1-2, with no clear D. Germline loops: CDR1 SGHDT, CDR2 YYEEEE. The CDR3 is made up of 14 amino acids. The ends were cut back, 6 bases at V and 4 bases at J, with 16 bases in the middle. CDR3 region: CASTLRDLSYGYTF. The CDR3 DNA follows: TGTGCCAGCACACTCCGAGATCTTTCCTATGGCTACACCTTC.

This clone has just a few counts. The chain is built from TRBV6-2 or TRBV6-3 and TRBJ2-7, with 7 bases that match TRBD1. V was pared by 5 bases and J by 1 base, with 5 bases of the junction left unmatched. CDR3 length equals 14 residues. Germline V gene lookup returns CDR1 MNHEY and CDR2 SVGEGT. CDR3: CASSKQGSSYEQYF. As DNA, the CDR3 is TGTGCCAGCAGTAAACAGGGGAGTTCCTACGAGCAGTACTTC.

CDR3 residues: CASSPQAGGAGDTQYF. CDR3 nucleotide sequence: TGTGCCAGCAGCCCTCAGGCGGGGGGCGCCGGGGATACGCAGTATTTT. V is TRBV7-3 and J is TRBJ2-3, with TRBD2 matching 8 bases. The CDR3 length is 16 residues. V lost 5 bases to trimming and J lost 6 bases; unmatched junction nucleotides: 13. Looked up from germline, CDR1 is SGHTA and CDR2 is FQGTGA.

This clone has a single count. The chain has TRBV7-8 and TRBJ2-7; 7 nucleotides line up with TRBD2. The ends lost 1 base at V and 5 bases at J; junction bases unmatched: 11. This CDR3 region has 16 residues. Germline loops: CDR1 SGHVS, CDR2 FQNEAQ. The CDR3 DNA reads TGTGCCAGCAGCTTAGAGCGGGAAAACGGGGTCCACGAGCAGTACTTC. It codes for CASSLERENGVHEQYF.

The chain links TRBV11-3 to TRBJ2-7; D may be TRBD2 (7 bases). The germline gives CDR1 SGHNT, CDR2 YENEEA. Trimming cost V 5 bases and J 2 bases, with 16 bases left between them. The CDR3 runs 15 residues. CDR3 region: CASSGGPSGPYEQYF. The CDR3 coding sequence is TGTGCCAGCAGCGGGGGGCCTAGCGGTCCCTACGAGCAGTACTTC.